This T cell receptor beta chain is drawn from a study of shared clonotypes between healthy human individuals. Here immunoSEQ multiplex PCR was the method, and the copy in TCRdb shows in-frame clones only, minus some. The sample has around 610,000 clones, roughly 96% seen once; the top ten hold roughly 0.1%. Naive CD8 cells comprised CD45RO-negative, CCR7-positively selected cells, excluding terminally differentiated effector memory CD45RA+ cells. Study-wide results and limits: Shared clonotypes: 4.5% to 6.5% naive CD4, under 4% naive CD8, about 2.5% memory CD4, roughly 0.4% memory CD8.

A note on this clone: Antigen: not known.

In germline, CDR1 is MDHEN, CDR2 SYDVKM. The length of the CDR3 is 13 residues. V was cut by 2 bases and J by 8 bases, with 10 bases left in between. The V call is TRBV28, the J call TRBJ2-1; tentatively, D is TRBD1 or TRBD2 (6 bases each). The source of this sequence is a woman aged 25-40 years in good health. What was sequenced was naive CD8+ T cells sorted from blood. As DNA, the CDR3 is TGTGCCAGCAGTTTAACCGGGGGCGATGAGCAGTTCTTC. Protein sequence: CASSLTGGDEQFF.